The 25 T cell receptor beta chains below come from one sample, sequenced in a study of cytomegalovirus exposure and HLA in healthy donors. Assay: immunoSEQ multiplex PCR; the TCRdb copy retains only in-frame clones and omits some. The table has 65,000 to 90,000 clones, approximately 95% seen once. The sequenced sample consisted of PBMCs. The origin of the receptors is a man aged 18 to 29 in good health and CMV-seronegative.

V is TRBV28 and J is TRBJ2-6, with D tentatively TRBD2 (7 bases). CDR1 is MDHEN and CDR2 is SYDVKM in the germline V gene. Trimming stripped 7 bases from V and 4 bases from J, with 14 bases between. The CDR3 length is 15 residues. CDR3 sequence: CASTMGGAGANVLTF. In nucleotides, the CDR3 is TGTGCCAGCACCATGGGGGGGGCCGGGGCCAACGTCCTGACTTTC. The full variable domain, rest sourced from reference TRBV28 and TRBJ2-6, is DVKVTQSSRYLVKRTGEKVFLECVQDMDHENMFWYRQDPGLGLRLIYFSYDVKMKEKGDIPEGYSVSREKKERFSLILESASTNQTSMYLCASTMGGAGANVLTFGAGSRLTVL.

The J gene is TRBJ1-1, the V gene TRBV10-2; TRBD1 might be the D (5 bases). The germline V gene encodes CDR1 WSHSY and CDR2 SAAADI. The CDR3 spans 15 residues. Trimming shortened V by 6 bases and J by 8 bases, and 22 bases separated the two germline ends. DNA of the CDR3: TGCGCCAGCAGGGCCGATCGACCCACCCCAGGGGAAGCTTTCTTT. Its protein product is CASRADRPTPGEAFF.

This chain joins TRBV15 and TRBJ1-1; 8 bases align to TRBD1. V lost 8 bases to trimming and J lost 1 base; unmatched junction nucleotides: 0. The CDR3 loop spans 12 amino acids. Germline CDR1 is LNHNV and CDR2 is YYDKDF (reference sequence). The CDR3 DNA sequence: TGTGCCACCGGACAGGGGAACACTGAAGCTTTCTTT. This encodes CATGQGNTEAFF.

The CDR3 region is CATSIGPRGEQYF. The CDR3 coding sequence is TGTGCCACCAGCATTGGCCCAAGGGGCGAGCAGTACTTC. The V gene is TRBV15, the J gene TRBJ2-7; D perhaps matches TRBD1 (5 bases). CDR3 length: 13 residues. Germline CDR1 LNHNV, CDR2 YYDKDF (reference sequence). With 4 bases removed from V and 6 bases from J, the gap between germline ends came to 13 bases.

V and J are TRBV27 and TRBJ2-1; TRBD1 matches at 7 bases. The CDR3 spans 14 residues. Trimming cost V 3 bases and J 9 bases; bases outside gene matches: 8. Germline CDR1 reads MNHEY; CDR2 reads SMNVEV (reference sequence). CDR3 residues: CASSFLGQDREQFF. In nucleotides, the CDR3 is TGTGCCAGCAGTTTCTTAGGACAGGACCGTGAGCAGTTCTTC.

In this sample, this clone turned up once. The chain has TRBV5-4 and TRBJ2-1; 8 nucleotides agree with TRBD2. Germline lookup yields CDR1 SGHNT and CDR2 YYREEE (reference sequence). CDR3 size: 16 residues. V gave up 0 bases and J gave up 7 bases; unmatched junction bases: 9. In DNA, the CDR3 is TGTGCCAGCAGCTTGGACGGGGGGGGCAGGTTGAATGAGCAGTTCTTC. As protein: CASSLDGGGRLNEQFF.

This clone is a singleton in its sample. This chain joins TRBV5-4 and TRBJ2-1; tentative D call: TRBD2 (5 bases). V gave up 9 bases and J gave up 1 base, with 20 bases separating them. This CDR3 comprises 16 residues. Per the germline V gene, CDR1 is SGHNT and CDR2 is YYREEE (reference sequence). The CDR3 DNA is TGTGCCACCCTTTTGTTGGGAGACTATTCCTACAATGAGCAGTTCTTC. It yields the protein CATLLLGDYSYNEQFF.

The chain employs TRBV9 and TRBJ2-7; 15 bases are shared with TRBD2. This CDR3 region has 14 residues. The ends lost 4 bases at V and 5 bases at J; junction bases unmatched: 1. The germline V gene encodes CDR1 SGDLS and CDR2 YYNGEE. CDR3 sequence (DNA): TGTGCCAGCAGCTGGACTAGCGGGGGGGACGAGCAGTACTTC. It yields the protein CASSWTSGGDEQYF.

CDR3 DNA: TGTGCCAGCAGCGTAGCTCTGTCGGGGGGCACTGAAGCTTTCTTT. It specifies CASSVALSGGTEAFF. The chain is built from TRBV9 and TRBJ1-1; the D gene is possibly TRBD1 (5 bases). CDR3 length equals 15 residues. Germline-derived CDR1 and CDR2 are SGDLS and YYNGEE. V lost 0 bases, J lost 4 bases, and 13 bases lay in between.

The V gene is TRBV27, the J gene TRBJ2-1; TRBD2 agrees at 12 bases. With V trimmed by 3 bases and J by 9 bases, 6 bases remained unmatched. From germline, CDR1 is MNHEY and CDR2 SMNVEV (reference sequence). This CDR3 has 15 amino acids. Here the CDR3 DNA reads TGTGCCAGCAGTTTTACTAGCGGGGGGTTCAGTGAGCAGTTCTTC. Its protein is CASSFTSGGFSEQFF.

The chain couples TRBV5-4 to TRBJ2-3; the D gene is possibly TRBD2 (6 bases). The CDR3 spans 15 residues. Germline assignment: CDR1 SGHNT and CDR2 YYREEE (reference sequence). Trimming cost V 2 bases and J 0 bases, with 10 bases left between them. The chain's CDR3 is CASSLDAGSTDTQYF. The CDR3 DNA reads TGTGCCAGCAGCTTAGATGCGGGGAGCACAGATACGCAGTATTTT.

V and J are TRBV14 and TRBJ1-1; D gene uncertain. CDR1 SGHDN and CDR2 FVKESK come from the germline V gene. The CDR3 consists of 14 residues. Trimming shortened V by 4 bases and J by 0 bases, and 9 bases separated the two germline ends. The CDR3 bases are TGTGCCAGCAGCCTAAAATTCCTGAACACTGAAGCTTTCTTT. This translates into CASSLKFLNTEAFF.

The J gene is TRBJ2-3, the V gene TRBV5-8; 7 nucleotides align to TRBD1. V dropped 8 bases and J dropped 4; count of bases not matched to a gene: 13. Germline assignment: CDR1 SGHTS and CDR2 YDEGEE. The CDR3 sequence is 15 residues long. As DNA, the CDR3 is TGTGCCAGGGCCTTAGGACAGGCGTTGGCAGATACGCAGTATTTT. Translated: CARALGQALADTQYF.

The CDR3 coding sequence is TGTGCCAGCAGTTCCCAGGGGTACGGCTACACCTTC. Translation: CASSSQGYGYTF. The rearrangement links TRBV28 to TRBJ1-2; weak D call: TRBD1 (6 bases). V gave up 4 bases and J gave up 8 bases, with 11 bases separating them. The germline V gene has CDR1 MDHEN and CDR2 SYDVKM. The CDR3 covers 12 residues.

V and J are TRBV10-2 and TRBJ2-2; D is ambiguous. V was cut by 7 bases and J by 6 bases, with 15 bases left in between. Germline V lookup: CDR1 WSHSY, CDR2 SAAADI. This CDR3 is 14 amino acids long. The CDR3 protein is CASKVWQSSGELFF. As DNA, the CDR3 is TGCGCCAGCAAAGTTTGGCAGTCATCCGGGGAGCTGTTTTTT.

This clone came up once. The V and J genes are TRBV18 and TRBJ2-3; 7 bases are shared with TRBD2. V gave up 2 bases and J gave up 11 bases; unmatched junction bases: 13. Germline CDR1 and CDR2: KGHSH and LQKENI. The CDR3 spans 15 residues. The CDR3: CASSPTSPGGREQYF. As DNA, the CDR3 is TGTGCCAGCTCACCAACTAGCCCGGGGGGTCGGGAGCAGTATTTT. Drawing the rest from reference TRBV18 and TRBJ2-3, the complete variable domain is NAGVMQNPRHLVRRRGQEARLRCSPMKGHSHVYWYRQLPEEGLKFMVYLQKENIIDESGMPKERFSAEFPKEGPSILRIQQVVRGDSAAYFCASSPTSPGGREQYFGPGTRLTVL.

A note on this clone: At one end, the junction sequence differs from germline, possibly due to a read error. The rearrangement uses TRBV19 and TRBJ1-1, with a tentative D call TRBD1 (6 bases). CDR1 and CDR2 (germline): LNHDA, SQIVND (reference sequence). The CDR3 spans 13 residues. CDR3 region: CASSIGRGADAFF. The CDR3 DNA is TGTGCCAGTAGTATAGGCAGGGGCGCTGATGCTTTCTTT.

This chain joins TRBV30 and TRBJ1-1, with D perhaps TRBD1 (6 bases). V shed 3 bases and J shed 5 bases, with 16 bases lying between them. CDR1 and CDR2 (germline): GTSNPN, SVGIG (reference sequence). The CDR3 totals 14 residues. CDR3 protein: CAWRLGGARTEAFF. The CDR3 coding sequence is TGTGCCTGGAGGTTAGGGGGGGCGAGGACTGAAGCTTTCTTT.

J is TRBJ1-4 and V is TRBV11-2; the match to TRBD1 covers 8 bases. This CDR3 comprises 15 residues. Losses at the gene ends were 1 base for V and 7 bases for J; bases not matched to a gene: 5. The germline CDR1 and CDR2 sequences are SGHAT and FQNNGV. CDR3 loop: CASSLGTGLFEKLFF. The CDR3, as DNA: TGTGCCAGCAGCTTAGGGACAGGGCTGTTTGAAAAACTGTTTTTT.

V usage is TRBV7-9 and J usage is TRBJ1-1; D is undetermined. The CDR3 covers 12 residues. The germline CDR1 and CDR2 sequences are SEHNR and FQNEAQ (reference sequence). Trimming took 1 base from V and 8 from J, leaving 8 bases between them. CDR3 DNA: TGTGCCAGCAGCTTAGGGGCTTTCGAAGCTTTCTTT. This gives the protein CASSLGAFEAFF. Drawing the rest from reference TRBV7-9 and TRBJ1-1, the complete variable domain is DTGVSQNPRHKITKRGQNVTFRCDPISEHNRLYWYRQTLGQGPEFLTYFQNEAQLEKSRLLSDRFSAERPKGSFSTLEIQRTEQGDSAMYLCASSLGAFEAFFGQGTRLTVV.

V usage is TRBV27 and J usage is TRBJ2-3, with 9 bases matching TRBD2. Trimming removed 3 bases from V and 5 bases from J; junction bases left unmatched: 6. There are 15 residues in the CDR3. CDR1 is MNHEY, CDR2 SMNVEV, per germline (reference sequence). CDR3 sequence: CASSLASGALDTQYF. CDR3 nucleotides: TGTGCCAGCAGTTTGGCTAGCGGGGCTTTAGATACGCAGTATTTT.

The gene calls are TRBV15 and TRBJ2-5; weak D call: TRBD1 (6 bases). The CDR3 consists of 15 residues. CDR1 and CDR2 from the germline V gene are LNHNV and YYDKDF (reference sequence). V gave up 1 base and J gave up 4 bases, with 13 bases separating them. The CDR3 bases are TGTGCCACCAGCAGAGCTGACATCAGGGGAGAGACCCAGTACTTC. It translates to CATSRADIRGETQYF.

The rearrangement joins TRBV19 to TRBJ1-4; 8 bases line up with TRBD1. The trim removed 6 bases at V and 8 bases at J, leaving 8 bases unmatched. The CDR3 covers 14 residues. Looked up from germline, CDR1 is LNHDA and CDR2 is SQIVND (reference sequence). CDR3 protein: CASSPTGVQEKLFF. The CDR3 DNA follows: TGTGCCAGTAGCCCGACAGGGGTACAGGAAAAACTGTTTTTT.

The chain has TRBV30 and TRBJ1-1; D might be TRBD1 (5 bases). Germline CDR1 is GTSNPN and CDR2 is SVGIG (reference sequence). The CDR3 extends over 13 amino acids. The germline V and J ends were trimmed by 0 bases and 1 base, with 6 bases remaining between them. The DNA for the CDR3 is TGTGCCTGGAGTGTGGGGCGGAACACTGAAGCTTTCTTT. This translates into CAWSVGRNTEAFF.

The chain uses TRBV4-3 and TRBJ2-5; TRBD2 matches 13 bases. Germline V lookup: CDR1 LGHNA, CDR2 YSLEER. CDR3 length equals 15 residues. Germline trimming cut 3 bases from V and 2 bases from J; bases unmatched to any gene: 0. DNA for the CDR3: TGCGCCAGCAGCCAGGGACTAGCGGGACAAGAGACCCAGTACTTC. Translation: CASSQGLAGQETQYF.